Listed here are 27 T cell receptor beta chains from one sample, sequenced in a study of CD8 T cells in Susac syndrome (dated by TCRdb to the late 2010s). To prepare the library, the immunoSEQ multiplex PCR assay was applied. RNA was extracted using the RNeasy kit, and roughly 0.5 to 1 ug of the RNA was reverse transcribed with random hexamers. TCRdb itself trimmed the public reads at Q25 with fastp, ran MiXCR and retained productive beta chains. Rows merge per CDR3 protein into single entries with the most common DNA and genes. Within this sample are some 160,000 distinct CDR3 sequences, with about 91% of them counted one time only. Approximately 0.082% of the sample comes from the top ten. The sample was CD4+ T cells from PBMCs. These receptors all come from a human donor in good health.

The chain links TRBV23-1 to TRBJ1-1; TRBD1 might be the D (5 bases). TRBV23-1 is designated an ORF whose function remains uncertain. The CDR3 has 12 residues. The V end lost 4 bases, the J end lost 11 bases, and 14 bases lay between the germline ends. The CDR3 is CASSPPGVIAFF. The CDR3 nucleotides are TGCGCCAGCAGTCCACCGGGGGTGATTGCTTTCTTT.

This sequence joins TRBV19 and TRBJ2-2; D remains unclear. Germline CDR1 and CDR2: LNHDA and SQIVND (reference sequence). V was clipped by 7 bases and J by 0 bases, with 15 bases between them. The CDR3 contains 16 residues. CDR3 DNA: TGTGCCAGTATTAACAGTAGGCCCGCGAACACCGGGGAGCTGTTTTTT. Its translation is CASINSRPANTGELFF.

The chain links TRBV6-5 to TRBJ2-2; TRBD2 might be the D (7 bases). Between the trimmed V and J ends, which lost 2 bases and 5 bases, there was a span of 21 bases. Germline lookup yields CDR1 MNHEY and CDR2 SVGAGI. CDR3 length: 18 residues. The CDR3 protein is CASSYPRGGGKGTGELFF. The CDR3 bases are TGTGCCAGCAGTTACCCCCGAGGGGGGGGAAAGGGAACCGGGGAGCTGTTTTTT.

J is TRBJ2-4 and V is TRBV5-6; 9 bases map to TRBD2. The J segment lost 1 base and the V segment lost 4 bases, leaving 3 bases of the junction unmatched. The CDR3 covers 15 residues. Germline assignment: CDR1 SGHDT and CDR2 YYEEEE. CDR3 loop: CASSRAGGAKNIQYF. CDR3 DNA sequence: TGTGCCAGCAGCCGCGCGGGGGGGGCCAAAAACATTCAGTACTTC.

This chain uses TRBV20-1 with TRBJ1-3; D gene unclear. The V end was cut by 5 bases, the J end by 0 bases, with 11 bases between. The germline V gene encodes CDR1 DFQATT and CDR2 SNEGSKA (reference sequence). The CDR3 extends over 14 amino acids. The CDR3 region has the DNA TGCAGTGCTCCCGTTGACACCTCTGGAAACACCATATATTTT. Protein: CSAPVDTSGNTIYF.

The genes are TRBV24-1 and TRBJ2-3; D tentatively reads TRBD1 or TRBD2 (6 bases each). The CDR3 consists of 14 residues. From germline, CDR1 is KGHDR and CDR2 SFDVKD. V was clipped by 5 bases and J by 5 bases, with 13 bases between them. The CDR3 spells CATSGVGGQDTQYF. CDR3 DNA sequence: TGTGCCACCAGTGGCGTAGGGGGGCAAGATACGCAGTATTTT.

The chain has TRBV29-1 and TRBJ2-1; 9 bases are a match to TRBD2. V dropped 7 bases and J dropped 6; count of bases not matched to a gene: 25. The length of the CDR3 is 19 residues. The V gene's germline CDR1 is SQVTM and CDR2 ANQGSEA. CDR3 loop: CSGVPRLAGTPGSRNEQFF. The CDR3 DNA sequence: TGCAGCGGGGTCCCCAGGCTAGCGGGGACCCCCGGGAGTCGCAATGAGCAGTTCTTC.

The CDR3 coding sequence is TGTGCCAGCTCCCGTGAGGGGGAGAACACTGAAGCTTTCTTT. Protein sequence: CASSREGENTEAFF. The chain carries TRBV2 and TRBJ1-1; D may be TRBD1 (6 bases). The germline V gene has CDR1 SNHLY and CDR2 FYNNEI. Trimming removed 8 bases from V and 1 base from J, with 14 bases in between. The CDR3 runs 14 residues.

This chain joins TRBV20-1 and TRBJ2-1; D is ambiguous. From germline, CDR1 is DFQATT and CDR2 SNEGSKA (reference sequence). Trimming pared 0 bases from V and 3 bases from J, leaving 12 bases between. The CDR3 loop spans 15 amino acids. The CDR3 sequence: CSARDAAADYNEQFF. The CDR3 bases are TGCAGTGCTAGAGATGCGGCAGCAGACTACAATGAGCAGTTCTTC.

The rearrangement joins TRBV3-1 to TRBJ2-3; 8 bases are shared with TRBD2. Germline V CDR1 and CDR2: LGHDT, YNNKEL (reference sequence). Losses at the gene ends were 4 bases for V and 3 bases for J; bases not matched to a gene: 3. This CDR3 has 14 amino acids. CDR3 sequence: CASSPQRETDTQYF. The CDR3, as DNA: TGTGCCAGCAGCCCCCAGCGGGAGACAGATACGCAGTATTTT.

This clonotype appeared once. J is TRBJ2-1 and V is TRBV7-9; D is tentatively TRBD1 or TRBD2 (6 bases each). V dropped 5 bases and J dropped 10 bases, with 21 bases sitting between them. Germline V CDR1 and CDR2: SEHNR, FQNEAQ (reference sequence). The CDR3 extends over 15 amino acids. CDR3 sequence (DNA): TGTGCCAGCAGCCCAGGGGCAAGGTCCCGGGAGGAGCAGTTCTTC. Residues: CASSPGARSREEQFF.

The chain employs TRBV6-2 or TRBV6-3 and TRBJ2-2, with no clear D. V lost 6 bases, J lost 9 bases, and 8 bases lay in between. The CDR3 consists of 11 residues. Germline CDR1 reads MNHEY; CDR2 reads SVGEGT. CDR3 amino acids: CASSYTRELFF. DNA for the CDR3: TGTGCCAGCAGCTATACTCGGGAGCTGTTTTTT.

The chain recombines TRBV5-1 with TRBJ2-7; 8 bases match TRBD1. CDR3 length: 14 residues. With V trimmed by 1 base and J by 7 bases, 7 bases remained unmatched. The V gene's germline CDR1 is SGHRS and CDR2 YFSETQ. CDR3 bases: TGCGCCAGCAGCTTGCGCGGGACAGGAGGTGAGCAGTACTTC. Translating gives CASSLRGTGGEQYF. The entire variable domain, with the rest obtained from reference TRBV5-1 and TRBJ2-7, is as follows: KAGVTQTPRYLIKTRGQQVTLSCSPISGHRSVSWYQQTPGQGLQFLFEYFSETQRNKGNFPGRFSGRQFSNSRSEMNVSTLELGDSALYLCASSLRGTGGEQYFGPGTRLTVT.

The CDR3 spells CASRKKLAGRNEQFF. The CDR3 coding sequence is TGTGCCAGCAGAAAAAAGTTAGCGGGCAGGAATGAGCAGTTCTTC. The rearrangement uses TRBV11-2 and TRBJ2-1, with 7 bases that match TRBD2. This CDR3 contains 15 residues. CDR1 is SGHAT and CDR2 is FQNNGV in the germline V gene. Unmatched junction bases numbered 12, after V lost 6 bases and J lost 7 bases.

J is TRBJ1-2 and V is TRBV20-1; possibly TRBD1 for D (5 bases). This CDR3 comprises 13 residues. V lost 6 bases to trimming and J lost 4 bases, with 15 bases between them. Germline V gene sequence: CDR1 DFQATT, CDR2 SNEGSKA (reference sequence). CDR3: CSAGPGASYGYTF. The CDR3 bases are TGCAGTGCCGGTCCTGGGGCGAGCTATGGCTACACCTTC.

The chain joins TRBV19 to TRBJ1-2; maybe TRBD1 (6 bases). Trimming cost V 4 bases and J 3 bases, with 18 bases left between them. The germline gives CDR1 LNHDA, CDR2 SQIVND (reference sequence). The length of the CDR3 is 16 residues. The CDR3: CASSNQGQYLDYGYTF. The DNA for the CDR3 is TGTGCCAGTAGTAACCAAGGACAGTACCTCGACTATGGCTACACCTTC.

This sequence joins TRBV6-2 or TRBV6-3 and TRBJ2-7; D remains ambiguous. The V and J ends lost 7 bases and 2 bases respectively, with 6 bases between them. Germline CDR1 and CDR2: MNHEY and SVGEGT. The CDR3 is 11 amino acids. The CDR3 protein is CASTAAYEQYF. The CDR3 nucleotides are TGTGCCAGCACGGCCGCCTACGAGCAGTACTTC.

The chain combines TRBV10-3 with TRBJ1-5; D is ambiguous. From germline, CDR1 is ENHRY and CDR2 SYGVKD. The CDR3 sequence is 13 residues long. Trimming took off 4 bases at V and 7 bases at J, with 11 bases between the two ends. CDR3 residues: CAISGQQSQPQHF. DNA for the CDR3: TGTGCCATCAGTGGCCAACAGTCGCAGCCCCAGCATTTT.

The chain uses TRBV7-2 and TRBJ2-1; maybe TRBD2 (5 bases). The CDR3 is 15 residues long. The germline V gene has CDR1 SGHTA and CDR2 FQGNSA. Trimming cost V 5 bases and J 0 bases, with 11 bases left between them. The CDR3 spells CASSPGRGSYNEQFF. The CDR3 DNA sequence: TGTGCCAGCAGCCCCGGCCGGGGCTCCTACAATGAGCAGTTCTTC.

The chain has TRBV5-1 and TRBJ2-5; no reliable D call. The CDR3 extends over 13 amino acids. Germline-derived CDR1 and CDR2 are SGHRS and YFSETQ. V lost 4 bases to trimming and J lost 5 bases, with 12 bases between them. The CDR3 loop is CASSKGLRETQYF. The CDR3 DNA follows: TGCGCCAGCAGCAAAGGTCTTCGGGAGACCCAGTACTTC.

This sequence joins TRBV28 and TRBJ1-1; no firm D call. Trimming took 5 bases from V and 7 from J, leaving 11 bases between them. The CDR3 length is 12 residues. Germline loops: CDR1 MDHEN, CDR2 SYDVKM. The CDR3 sequence is CASSVYSYEAFF. The CDR3 DNA is TGTGCCAGCAGTGTCTATTCATATGAAGCTTTCTTT. The variable domain in full, with the rest retrieved from reference TRBV28 and TRBJ1-1, is DVKVTQSSRYLVKRTGEKVFLECVQDMDHENMFWYRQDPGLGLRLIYFSYDVKMKEKGDIPEGYSVSREKKERFSLILESASTNQTSMYLCASSVYSYEAFFGQGTRLTVV.

The chain uses TRBV20-1 and TRBJ2-7; either TRBD1 or TRBD2 may fit D (6 bases each). CDR3 length: 14 residues. Trimming pared 0 bases from V and 2 bases from J, leaving 11 bases between. CDR1 and CDR2 (germline): DFQATT, SNEGSKA (reference sequence). For the CDR3, the DNA is TGCAGTGCTAGAGATCGTAGGGGGGCCTACGAGCAGTACTTC. It yields the protein CSARDRRGAYEQYF.

This chain links TRBV5-6 with TRBJ2-7, with 7 bases matching TRBD2. J gave up 2 bases and V 6 bases, and 5 bases lay outside the gene matches. Germline loops: CDR1 SGHDT, CDR2 YYEEEE. This CDR3 has 13 residues. The DNA for the CDR3 is TGTGCCAGCATCGGAGGGACTACCTACGAGCAGTACTTC. This gives the protein CASIGGTTYEQYF.

The chain employs TRBV6-5 and TRBJ1-3; D is perhaps TRBD1 (5 bases). This CDR3 has 18 residues. CDR1 MNHEY and CDR2 SVGAGI come from the germline V gene. With 3 bases removed from V and 0 bases from J, the gap between germline ends came to 18 bases. This CDR3 is CASSYPGVTDFSGNTIYF. The DNA of the CDR3 is TGTGCCAGCAGTTATCCGGGGGTAACAGACTTCTCTGGAAACACCATATATTTT.

The chain uses TRBV28 and TRBJ2-1; 7 bases agree with TRBD2. CDR3 length equals 16 residues. Looked up from germline, CDR1 is MDHEN and CDR2 is SYDVKM. The V segment lost 2 bases and the J segment 2 bases; nucleotides outside the gene matches: 6. The CDR3 sequence: CASSLAGVSPYNEQFF. CDR3 nucleotide sequence: TGTGCCAGCAGTTTAGCGGGAGTGTCGCCCTACAATGAGCAGTTCTTC.

In regard to this clonotype: A junction end diverges from the germline sequence, so it may reflect a read error. This chain links TRBV20-1 with TRBJ2-7, with a possible D match to TRBD1 (5 bases). CDR1 and CDR2 (germline): DFQATT, SNEGSKA (reference sequence). There are 14 residues in the CDR3. Here the CDR3 reads CSAPEAGISSEQYF. The CDR3 DNA reads as TGCAGTGCTCCCGAGGCAGGGATTTCCTCCGAGCAGTACTTC.

The chain is built from TRBV2 and TRBJ2-1, with TRBD1 as a possible D gene (6 bases). Trimming left V 11 bases short and J 6 bases short, with 17 bases between. The length of the CDR3 is 13 residues. The V gene's germline CDR1 is SNHLY and CDR2 FYNNEI. The CDR3 DNA reads as TGTGCCTTCACCCCAGGGGTGGGCAATGAGCAGTTCTTC. Protein sequence: CAFTPGVGNEQFF.